The 25 T cell receptor beta chains presented below share a single source sample, sequenced in a study of T cell repertoires in cytomegalovirus infection. One entry per CDR3 protein, called by TCRdb with MiXCR from the reads. The profile shows about 360,000 distinct CDR3 sequences, over 15% of them singletons. The sequenced sample consisted of PBMCs. Receptors originate from a human donor in good health (CMV status not recorded). Some clones in this sample may be carry-over from other donors' samples.

The V and J genes are TRBV2 and TRBJ2-1; TRBD1 matches at 8 bases. Germline V gene lookup returns CDR1 SNHLY and CDR2 FYNNEI. The V gene end was trimmed by 6 bases and the J gene end by 8 bases; junction bases not matched to a gene: 3. The CDR3 spans 12 residues. The CDR3 DNA is TGTGCCAGCAGGCTACAGGGGGATGAGCAGTTCTTC. Protein product: CASRLQGDEQFF.

At least ten counts were recorded for this clonotype. V usage is TRBV7-6 and J usage is TRBJ2-7; no clear D. Germline V gene sequence: CDR1 SGHVS, CDR2 FNYEAQ. V was pared by 5 bases and J by 3 bases, with 14 bases between. CDR3 size: 14 residues. Here the CDR3 reads CASSQAAGYYEQYF. As DNA, the CDR3 is TGTGCCAGCAGCCAGGCCGCCGGCTACTACGAGCAGTACTTC.

The V gene is TRBV6-1, the J gene TRBJ1-1; D possibly corresponds to TRBD1 (6 bases). Trimming shortened V by 5 bases and J by 2 bases, and 15 bases separated the two germline ends. This CDR3 has 15 amino acids. Germline CDR1 MNHNS, CDR2 SASEGT. As DNA, the CDR3 is TGTGCCAGCAGTCGTCCCGGGACACAAAACACTGAAGCTTTCTTT. It is translated as CASSRPGTQNTEAFF.

V and J are TRBV27 and TRBJ2-1; a possible D gene is TRBD2 (5 bases). V was pared by 6 bases and J by 0 bases, with 9 bases between. The germline V gene has CDR1 MNHEY and CDR2 SMNVEV (reference sequence). The CDR3 has 14 residues. In DNA, the CDR3 is TGTGCCAGCAGGGAAACTAGCTCCTACAATGAGCAGTTCTTC. Its translation: CASRETSSYNEQFF.

This sequence joins TRBV5-1 and TRBJ1-1, with unresolved D. The CDR3 covers 14 residues. Trimming left V 4 bases short and J 0 bases short, with 10 bases between. Germline CDR1 is SGHRS and CDR2 is YFSETQ. The CDR3 nucleotides are TGCGCCAGCAGCATCGACCTGATGAACACTGAAGCTTTCTTT. This codes for CASSIDLMNTEAFF.

This clonotype has more than one count but fewer than ten. The rearrangement uses TRBV19 and TRBJ2-1; a possible D gene is TRBD2 (6 bases). V lost 8 bases to trimming and J lost 0 bases, with 11 bases between them. The CDR3 is 14 residues long. Germline CDR1 LNHDA, CDR2 SQIVND (reference sequence). The CDR3 spells CASHKEGSYNEQFF. CDR3 DNA: TGTGCCAGTCACAAGGAGGGCTCCTACAATGAGCAGTTCTTC.

The table lists this clonotype with a few counts. The chain recombines TRBV30 with TRBJ2-1; D is possibly TRBD2 (6 bases). Trimming took 0 bases from V and 6 from J, leaving 15 bases between them. There are 15 residues in the CDR3. Germline-derived CDR1 and CDR2 are GTSNPN and SVGIG (reference sequence). CDR3 nucleotides: TGTGCCTGGAGTGTACACTGGCGGGGCCTCAATGAGCAGTTCTTC. It codes for CAWSVHWRGLNEQFF.

V is TRBV7-9 and J is TRBJ1-2; TRBD1 aligns across 8 bases. This CDR3 contains 14 residues. Germline assignment: CDR1 SEHNR and CDR2 FQNEAQ (reference sequence). With V trimmed by 2 bases and J by 8 bases, 7 bases remained unmatched. DNA for the CDR3: TGTGCCAGCAGCTTAAGGGCAGGGGGCGACGGCTACACCTTC. It is translated as CASSLRAGGDGYTF.

This clonotype was observed a handful of times. This chain connects TRBV20-1 to TRBJ2-2, with D unresolved. The CDR3 is 15 residues long. Germline CDR1 is DFQATT and CDR2 is SNEGSKA (reference sequence). V lost 0 bases to trimming and J lost 0 bases, with 8 bases between them. CDR3 protein: CSARDPLANTGELFF. CDR3 nucleotides: TGCAGTGCTAGAGACCCCCTCGCGAACACCGGGGAGCTGTTTTTT.

The V and J genes are TRBV5-4 and TRBJ2-3, with 7 bases matching TRBD2. Germline loops: CDR1 SGHNT, CDR2 YYREEE (reference sequence). This CDR3 spans 14 amino acids. Trimming at V came to 0 bases and at J to 5 bases, leaving 3 bases not matched to a gene. The CDR3 sequence: CASSLGGSLDTQYF. The CDR3 bases are TGTGCCAGCAGCTTGGGCGGGAGCTTAGATACGCAGTATTTT.

There are a few counts of this clonotype. This chain uses TRBV15 with TRBJ1-6; D gene unclear. Germline V gives CDR1 LNHNV, CDR2 YYDKDF (reference sequence). The CDR3 sequence is 14 residues long. Trimming took 0 bases from V and 10 from J, leaving 10 bases between them. The CDR3 coding sequence is TGTGCCACCAGCAGAGATTACGGGGAATCACCCCTCCACTTT. This translates into CATSRDYGESPLHF.

This rearrangement joins TRBV12-3 or TRBV12-4 to TRBJ2-7, with D unclear. The V and J ends lost 3 bases and 6 bases respectively, with 6 bases between them. The CDR3 has 11 amino acids. CDR3 region: CASSFDVEQYF. The CDR3 DNA sequence: TGTGCCAGCAGTTTTGATGTCGAGCAGTACTTC.

This clonotype was detected ten times or more. The chain has TRBV7-2 and TRBJ2-3; maybe TRBD2 (5 bases). The germline gives CDR1 SGHTA, CDR2 FQGNSA. The germline V and J ends were trimmed by 1 base and 8 bases, with 13 bases remaining between them. The CDR3 length is 14 residues. CDR3 sequence reads: CASSLGAAPSTQYF. CDR3 DNA: TGTGCCAGCAGCTTAGGAGCGGCCCCCAGTACGCAGTATTTT.

V usage is TRBV7-2 and J usage is TRBJ1-1, with D possibly being TRBD1 (5 bases). Trimming pared 3 bases from V and 7 bases from J, leaving 9 bases between. This CDR3 region has 12 residues. CDR1 is SGHTA and CDR2 is FQGNSA in the germline V gene. The CDR3 here is CASSFWDGEAFF. The CDR3 nucleotides are TGTGCCAGCAGCTTCTGGGACGGTGAAGCTTTCTTT.

This clonotype was seen a handful of times. CDR3 sequence: CASSSFRWARMRSYNEQFF. For the CDR3, the DNA is TGTGCCAGCAGCTCCTTCCGTTGGGCGCGAATGAGATCCTACAATGAGCAGTTCTTC. The J gene is TRBJ2-1, the V gene TRBV7-8, with D unclear. The CDR3 is 19 amino acids. In germline, CDR1 is SGHVS, CDR2 FQNEAQ. Trimming shortened V by 4 bases and J by 1 base, and 23 bases separated the two germline ends.

This clonotype was recorded many times. V and J are TRBV7-9 and TRBJ2-1; D is uncertain. The germline V gene encodes CDR1 SEHNR and CDR2 FQNEAQ (reference sequence). V lost 2 bases, J lost 7 bases, and 6 bases lay in between. CDR3 length: 12 amino acids. The DNA of the CDR3 is TGTGCCAGCAGCTTATCGGTGAATGAGCAGTTCTTC. Amino acid sequence: CASSLSVNEQFF.

The sample holds a few counts of this clonotype. The chain joins TRBV25-1 to TRBJ2-5; perhaps TRBD1 as D (5 bases). This CDR3 spans 15 amino acids. Trimming removed 2 bases at V and 3 bases at J, with 13 bases between. Germline CDR1 and CDR2: MGHDK and SYGVNS. The CDR3 protein is CASSEMALQEETQYF. For the CDR3, the DNA is TGTGCCAGCAGTGAAATGGCGCTACAGGAAGAGACCCAGTACTTC.

This clonotype was counted between two and nine times. The chain is built from TRBV6-2 or TRBV6-3 and TRBJ1-1; 7 bases are a match to TRBD1. Germline V lookup: CDR1 MNHEY, CDR2 SVGEGT. Losses at the gene ends were 6 bases for V and 5 bases for J; bases not matched to a gene: 15. The CDR3 is made up of 16 amino acids. CDR3 in DNA: TGTGCCAGCAGCCGCGAGAGGACAGGTCAGGGGACTGAAGCTTTCTTT. This translates into CASSRERTGQGTEAFF.

The chain recombines TRBV7-2 with TRBJ2-3; D uncertain. The CDR3 loop spans 13 amino acids. From germline, CDR1 is SGHTA and CDR2 FQGNSA. With 8 bases removed from V and 2 bases from J, the gap between germline ends came to 11 bases. The CDR3 DNA reads TGTGCCAGCTCGTCCCGCACCACAGATACGCAGTATTTT. Translated, it gives CASSSRTTDTQYF.

There are many counts of this clonotype. The chain recombines TRBV7-2 with TRBJ2-7, with 7 nucleotides matching TRBD2. Germline V gives CDR1 SGHTA, CDR2 FQGNSA. The CDR3 runs 13 residues. Trimming at V came to 5 bases and at J to 1 base, leaving 2 bases not matched to a gene. The CDR3 reads CASSVGGSYEQYF. CDR3 bases: TGTGCCAGCAGCGTCGGGGGGTCCTACGAGCAGTACTTC.

The chain links TRBV7-9 to TRBJ2-3, with 10 nucleotides matching TRBD1. Trimming removed 3 bases from V and 3 bases from J; junction bases left unmatched: 3. The CDR3 runs 15 residues. Germline loops: CDR1 SEHNR, CDR2 FQNEAQ (reference sequence). CDR3 in DNA: TGTGCCAGCAGCTTTGGGGACAGGGGAACAGATACGCAGTATTTT. Its translation is CASSFGDRGTDTQYF.

Points on this clonotype: A much larger clonotype is one base distant, so this may be a read error. J is TRBJ1-1 and V is TRBV7-2; D call uncertain. CDR3 length: 14 residues. Germline loops: CDR1 SGHTA, CDR2 FQGNSA. The CDR3 here is CAGSGEALNTEAFF. The CDR3 DNA follows: TGTGCCGGCAGTGGTGAGGCATTGAACACTGAAGCTTTCTTT.

This clonotype appeared many times. The rearrangement uses TRBV7-2 and TRBJ2-7; unclear D gene. CDR3 length equals 13 residues. Germline V CDR1 and CDR2: SGHTA, FQGNSA. Trimming shortened V by 5 bases and J by 4 bases, and 12 bases separated the two germline ends. The CDR3 coding sequence is TGTGCCAGCAGCCGACGCAATACATACGAGCAGTACTTC. Protein product: CASSRRNTYEQYF. Using reference TRBV7-2 and TRBJ2-7 for the parts outside the CDR3, the full variable domain is GAGVSQSPSNKVTEKGKDVELRCDPISGHTALYWYRQSLGQGLEFLIYFQGNSAPDKSGLPSDRFSAERTGGSVSTLTIQRTQQEDSAVYLCASSRRNTYEQYFGPGTRLTVT.

This clonotype was seen repeatedly, ten times or more. This chain uses TRBV6-2 or TRBV6-3 with TRBJ2-3; D possibly corresponds to TRBD2 (6 bases). This CDR3 has 13 residues. The germline V gene has CDR1 MNHEY and CDR2 SVGEGT. The ends were cut back, 6 bases at V and 3 bases at J, with 10 bases in the middle. This chain's CDR3 is CASRRDFTDTQYF. The CDR3 nucleotides read TGTGCCAGCAGACGGGACTTTACAGATACGCAGTATTTT.

The J gene is TRBJ2-3, the V gene TRBV10-3; 9 bases agree with TRBD1. V lost 6 bases and J lost 3; bases outside the gene matches: 7. CDR1 is ENHRY, CDR2 SYGVKD, per germline. The CDR3 spans 15 residues. The CDR3 sequence: CAIRTDRGPTDTQYF. The CDR3 DNA follows: TGTGCCATCAGAACGGACAGGGGACCGACAGATACGCAGTATTTT.